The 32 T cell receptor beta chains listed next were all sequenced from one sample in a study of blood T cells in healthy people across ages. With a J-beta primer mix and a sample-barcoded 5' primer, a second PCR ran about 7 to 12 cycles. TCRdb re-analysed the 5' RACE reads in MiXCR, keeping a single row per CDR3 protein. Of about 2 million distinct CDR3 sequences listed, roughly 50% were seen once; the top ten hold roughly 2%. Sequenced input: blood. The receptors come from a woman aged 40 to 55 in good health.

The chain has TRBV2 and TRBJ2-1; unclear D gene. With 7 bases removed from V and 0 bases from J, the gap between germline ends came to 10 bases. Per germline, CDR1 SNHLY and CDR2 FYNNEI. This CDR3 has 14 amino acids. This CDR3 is CASKDGSSYNEQFF. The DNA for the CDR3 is TGTGCCAGCAAGGACGGTAGCTCCTACAATGAGCAGTTCTTC. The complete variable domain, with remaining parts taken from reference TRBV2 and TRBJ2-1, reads EPEVTQTPSHQVTQMGQEVILRCVPISNHLYFYWYRQILGQKVEFLVSFYNNEISEKSEIFDDQFSVERPDGSNFTLKIRSTKLEDSAMYFCASKDGSSYNEQFFGPGTRLTVL.

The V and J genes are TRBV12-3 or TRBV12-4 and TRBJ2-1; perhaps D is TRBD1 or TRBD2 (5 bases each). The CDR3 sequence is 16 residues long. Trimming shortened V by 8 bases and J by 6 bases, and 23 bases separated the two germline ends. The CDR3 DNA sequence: TGTGCCAGCCGGGACCGACAGTTGGGCGAATTCAATGAGCAGTTCTTC. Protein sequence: CASRDRQLGEFNEQFF.

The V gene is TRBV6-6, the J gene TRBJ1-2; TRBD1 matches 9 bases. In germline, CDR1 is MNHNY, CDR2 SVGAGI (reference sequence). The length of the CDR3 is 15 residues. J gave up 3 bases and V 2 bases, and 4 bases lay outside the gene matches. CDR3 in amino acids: CASSYEGQGDYGYTF. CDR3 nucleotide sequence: TGTGCCAGCAGTTACGAGGGACAGGGCGACTATGGCTACACCTTC.

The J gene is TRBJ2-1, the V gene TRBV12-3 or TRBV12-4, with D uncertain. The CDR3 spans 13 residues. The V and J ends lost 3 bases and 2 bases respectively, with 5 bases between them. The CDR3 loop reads CASSFVPYNEQFF. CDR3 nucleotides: TGTGCCAGCAGTTTTGTCCCCTACAATGAGCAGTTCTTC.

The CDR3 region is CASSFDGGSYGYTF. For the CDR3, the DNA is TGTGCCAGCAGTTTCGACGGGGGTTCTTATGGCTACACCTTC. The chain is built from TRBV28 and TRBJ1-2; a weak D match, TRBD1 (5 bases). The CDR3 sequence is 14 residues long. V was clipped by 3 bases and J by 5 bases, with 13 bases between them. CDR1 and CDR2 from the germline V gene are MDHEN and SYDVKM.

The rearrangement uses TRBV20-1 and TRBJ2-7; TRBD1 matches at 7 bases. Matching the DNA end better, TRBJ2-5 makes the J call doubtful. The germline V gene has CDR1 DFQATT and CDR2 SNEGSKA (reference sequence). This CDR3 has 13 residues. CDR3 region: CSATRGGIETQYF. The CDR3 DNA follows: TGCAGTGCTACGCGAGGGGGCATAGAGACCCAGTACTTC.

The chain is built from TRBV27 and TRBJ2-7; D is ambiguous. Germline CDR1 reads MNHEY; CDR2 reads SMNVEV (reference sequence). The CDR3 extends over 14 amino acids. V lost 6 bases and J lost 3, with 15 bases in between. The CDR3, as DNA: TGTGCCAGCAGCCCCCACGAGTCTTACTACGAGCAGTACTTC. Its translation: CASSPHESYYEQYF.

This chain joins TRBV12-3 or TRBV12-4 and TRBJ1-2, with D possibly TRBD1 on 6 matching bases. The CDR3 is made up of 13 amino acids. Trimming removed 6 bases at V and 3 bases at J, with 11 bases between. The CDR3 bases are TGTGCCAGCAGGTTACAGGGACACTATGGCTACACCTTC. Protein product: CASRLQGHYGYTF.

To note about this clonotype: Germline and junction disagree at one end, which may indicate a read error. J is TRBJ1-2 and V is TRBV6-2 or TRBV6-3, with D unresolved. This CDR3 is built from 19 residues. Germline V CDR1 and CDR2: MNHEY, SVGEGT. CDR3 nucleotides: TGTGCCAGCAATTACTCGAGATTTTCTGCGCAGGTCGAGGACTATGGCTACACCTTC. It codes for CASNYSRFSAQVEDYGYTF.

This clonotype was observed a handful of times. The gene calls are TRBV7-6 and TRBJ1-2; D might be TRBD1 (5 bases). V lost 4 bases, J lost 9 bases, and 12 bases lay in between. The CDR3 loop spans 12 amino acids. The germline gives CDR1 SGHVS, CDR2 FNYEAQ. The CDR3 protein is CASSSPGGSYTF. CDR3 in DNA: TGTGCCAGCAGCTCCCCGGGGGGGAGCTACACCTTC.

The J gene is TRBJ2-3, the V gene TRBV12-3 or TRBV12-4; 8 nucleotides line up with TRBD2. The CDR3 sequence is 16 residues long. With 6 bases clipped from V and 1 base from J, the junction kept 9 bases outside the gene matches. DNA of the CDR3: TGTGCCAGCAGACTTTTTGCGGGGGGAGGCACAGATACGCAGTATTTT. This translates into CASRLFAGGGTDTQYF.

CDR3 sequence: CASSQGPLNYGYTF. The CDR3 DNA follows: TGTGCCAGCTCGCAAGGCCCCCTGAACTATGGCTACACCTTC. The V call is TRBV6-2 or TRBV6-3, the J call TRBJ1-2; D is uncertain. The germline CDR1 and CDR2 sequences are MNHEY and SVGEGT. Trimming left V 8 bases short and J 2 bases short, with 15 bases between. The CDR3 has 14 residues.

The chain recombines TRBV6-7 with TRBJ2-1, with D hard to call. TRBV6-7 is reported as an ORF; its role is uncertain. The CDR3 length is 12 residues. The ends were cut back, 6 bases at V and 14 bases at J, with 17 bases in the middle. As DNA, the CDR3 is TGTGCCAGCAGACACCGTAGTACAAGAGAGTTCTTC. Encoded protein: CASRHRSTREFF.

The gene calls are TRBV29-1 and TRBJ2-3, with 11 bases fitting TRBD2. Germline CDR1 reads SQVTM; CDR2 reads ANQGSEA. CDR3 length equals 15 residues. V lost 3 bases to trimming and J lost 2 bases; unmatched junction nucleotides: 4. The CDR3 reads CSVETSGDLTDTQYF. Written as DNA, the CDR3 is TGCAGCGTTGAGACTAGCGGGGACCTCACAGATACGCAGTATTTT.

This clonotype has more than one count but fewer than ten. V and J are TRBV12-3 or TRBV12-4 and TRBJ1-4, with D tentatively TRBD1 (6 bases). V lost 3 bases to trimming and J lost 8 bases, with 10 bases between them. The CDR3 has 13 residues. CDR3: CASSFGGEEKLFF. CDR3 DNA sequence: TGTGCCAGCAGTTTCGGGGGCGAAGAAAAACTGTTTTTT.

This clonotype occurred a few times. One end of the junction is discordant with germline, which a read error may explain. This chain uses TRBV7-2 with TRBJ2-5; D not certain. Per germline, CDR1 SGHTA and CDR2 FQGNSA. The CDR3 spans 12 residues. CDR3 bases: TGTGCCAGCACCTTAACAGAGGAGACCCAGTACTTC. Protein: CASTLTEETQYF. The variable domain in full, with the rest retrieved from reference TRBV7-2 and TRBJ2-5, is GAGVSQSPSNKVTEKGKDVELRCDPISGHTALYWYRQSLGQGLEFLIYFQGNSAPDKSGLPSDRFSAERTGGSVSTLTIQRTQQEDSAVYLCASTLTEETQYFGPGTRLLVL.

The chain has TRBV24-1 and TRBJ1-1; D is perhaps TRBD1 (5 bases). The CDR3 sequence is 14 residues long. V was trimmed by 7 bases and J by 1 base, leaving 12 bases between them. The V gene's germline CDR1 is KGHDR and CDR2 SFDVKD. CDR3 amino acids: CATRDGGSNTEAFF. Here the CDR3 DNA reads TGTGCCACCAGGGACGGGGGGTCGAACACTGAAGCTTTCTTT.

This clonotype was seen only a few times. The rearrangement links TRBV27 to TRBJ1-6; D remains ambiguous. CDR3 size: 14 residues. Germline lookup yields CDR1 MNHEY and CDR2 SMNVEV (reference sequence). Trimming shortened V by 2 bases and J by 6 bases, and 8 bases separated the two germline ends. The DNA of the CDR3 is TGTGCCAGCAGTTTAATGGGAACTAATTCACCCCTCCACTTT. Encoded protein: CASSLMGTNSPLHF.

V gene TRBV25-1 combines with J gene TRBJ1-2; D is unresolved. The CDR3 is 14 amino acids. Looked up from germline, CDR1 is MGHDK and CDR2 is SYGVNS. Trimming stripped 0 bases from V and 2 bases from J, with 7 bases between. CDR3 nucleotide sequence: TGTGCCAGCAGTGAATACGAACCGAACTATGGCTACACCTTC. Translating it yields CASSEYEPNYGYTF.

CDR3 loop: CASSLRPIPGGIYGYTF. Written as DNA, the CDR3 is TGTGCCAGCAGTCTCCGACCGATACCTGGGGGGATCTATGGCTACACCTTC. The chain has TRBV28 and TRBJ1-2, with D perhaps TRBD1 (5 bases). CDR3 length: 17 amino acids. Germline CDR1 is MDHEN and CDR2 is SYDVKM. V was cut by 5 bases and J by 4 bases, with 23 bases left in between.

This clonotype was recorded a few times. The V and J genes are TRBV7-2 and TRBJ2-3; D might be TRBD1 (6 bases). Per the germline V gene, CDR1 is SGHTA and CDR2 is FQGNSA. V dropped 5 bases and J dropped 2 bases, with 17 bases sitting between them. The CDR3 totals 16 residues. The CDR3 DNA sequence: TGTGCCAGCAGCCGCCGGGACACCTTACTCACAGATACGCAGTATTTT. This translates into CASSRRDTLLTDTQYF. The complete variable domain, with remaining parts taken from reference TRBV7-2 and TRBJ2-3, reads GAGVSQSPSNKVTEKGKDVELRCDPISGHTALYWYRQSLGQGLEFLIYFQGNSAPDKSGLPSDRFSAERTGGSVSTLTIQRTQQEDSAVYLCASSRRDTLLTDTQYFGPGTRLTVL.

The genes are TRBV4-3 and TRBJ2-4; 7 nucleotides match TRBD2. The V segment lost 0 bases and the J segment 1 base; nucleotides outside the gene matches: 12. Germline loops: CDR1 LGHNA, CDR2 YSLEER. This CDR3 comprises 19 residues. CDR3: CASSQDVPGLVSAKNIQYF. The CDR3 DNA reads TGCGCCAGCAGCCAAGATGTCCCCGGACTAGTCAGTGCCAAAAACATTCAGTACTTC.

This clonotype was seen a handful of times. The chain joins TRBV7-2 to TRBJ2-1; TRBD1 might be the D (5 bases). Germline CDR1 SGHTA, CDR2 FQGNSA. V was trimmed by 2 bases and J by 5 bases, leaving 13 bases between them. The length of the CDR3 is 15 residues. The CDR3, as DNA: TGTGCCAGCAGCTTATCTCCAGGGTTAGACAATGAGCAGTTCTTC. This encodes CASSLSPGLDNEQFF.

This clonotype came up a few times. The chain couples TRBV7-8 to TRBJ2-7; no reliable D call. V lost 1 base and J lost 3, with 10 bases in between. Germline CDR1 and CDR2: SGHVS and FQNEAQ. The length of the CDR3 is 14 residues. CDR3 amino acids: CASSLGWGVYEQYF. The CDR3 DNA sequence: TGTGCCAGCAGCTTAGGGTGGGGTGTCTACGAGCAGTACTTC. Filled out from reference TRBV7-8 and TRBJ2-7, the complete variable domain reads GAGVSQSPRYKVAKRGQDVALRCDPISGHVSLFWYQQALGQGPEFLTYFQNEAQLDKSGLPSDRFFAERPEGSVSTLKIQRTQQEDSAVYLCASSLGWGVYEQYFGPGTRLTVT.

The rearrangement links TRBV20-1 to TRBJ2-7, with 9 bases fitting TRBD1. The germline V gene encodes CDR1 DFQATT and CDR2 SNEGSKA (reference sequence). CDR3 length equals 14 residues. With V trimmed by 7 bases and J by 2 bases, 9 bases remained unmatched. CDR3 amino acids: CSGDPGTGPYEQYF. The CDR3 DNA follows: TGCAGTGGAGATCCCGGGACAGGGCCCTACGAGCAGTACTTC.

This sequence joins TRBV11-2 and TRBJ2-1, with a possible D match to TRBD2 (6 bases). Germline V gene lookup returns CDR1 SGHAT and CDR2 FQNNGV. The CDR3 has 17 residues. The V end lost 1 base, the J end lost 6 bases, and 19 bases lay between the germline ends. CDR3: CASSLAGGRGRPNEQFF. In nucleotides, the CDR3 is TGTGCCAGCAGCTTAGCGGGTGGGCGGGGTCGACCCAATGAGCAGTTCTTC.

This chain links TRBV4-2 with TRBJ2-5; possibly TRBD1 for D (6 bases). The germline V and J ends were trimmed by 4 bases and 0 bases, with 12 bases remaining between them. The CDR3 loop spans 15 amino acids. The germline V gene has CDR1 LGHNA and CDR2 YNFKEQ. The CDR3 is CASSPLGDNQETQYF. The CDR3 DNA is TGTGCCAGCAGCCCCTTAGGGGACAACCAAGAGACCCAGTACTTC.

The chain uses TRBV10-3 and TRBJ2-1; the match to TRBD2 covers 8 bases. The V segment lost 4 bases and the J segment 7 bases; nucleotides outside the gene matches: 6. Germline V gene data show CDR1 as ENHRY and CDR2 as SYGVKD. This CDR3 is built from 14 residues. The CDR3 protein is CAISVASGLNEQFF. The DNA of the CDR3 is TGTGCCATCAGTGTGGCTAGCGGGTTGAATGAGCAGTTCTTC.

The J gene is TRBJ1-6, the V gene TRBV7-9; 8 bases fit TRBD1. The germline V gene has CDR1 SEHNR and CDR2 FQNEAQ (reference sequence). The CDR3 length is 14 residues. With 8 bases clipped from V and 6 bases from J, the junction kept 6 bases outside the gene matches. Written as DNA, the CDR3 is TGTGCCAGCCAGACAGGGGCAAGTAATTCACCCCTCCACTTT. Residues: CASQTGASNSPLHF.

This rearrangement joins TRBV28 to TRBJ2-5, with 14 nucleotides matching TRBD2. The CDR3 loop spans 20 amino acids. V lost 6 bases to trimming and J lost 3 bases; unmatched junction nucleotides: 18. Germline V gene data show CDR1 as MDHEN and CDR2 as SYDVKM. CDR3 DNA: TGTGCCAGCAGCCCAACCCCCACGACTGGACTAGCGGGGGGTGAAGAGACCCAGTACTTC. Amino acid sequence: CASSPTPTTGLAGGEETQYF.

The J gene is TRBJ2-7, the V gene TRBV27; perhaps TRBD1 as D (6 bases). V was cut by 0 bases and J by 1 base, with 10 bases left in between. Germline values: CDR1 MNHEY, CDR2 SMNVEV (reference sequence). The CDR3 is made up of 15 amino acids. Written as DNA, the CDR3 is TGTGCCAGCAGTTTATCTGCTGACAGGTCCTACGAGCAGTACTTC. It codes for CASSLSADRSYEQYF.

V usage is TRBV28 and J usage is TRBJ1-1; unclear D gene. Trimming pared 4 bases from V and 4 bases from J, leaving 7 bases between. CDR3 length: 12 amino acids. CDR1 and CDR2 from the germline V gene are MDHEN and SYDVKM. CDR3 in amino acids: CASSSYPTEAFF. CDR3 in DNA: TGTGCCAGCAGTTCCTACCCCACTGAAGCTTTCTTT.